Given below is one T cell receptor beta chain in context. Its binding antigen is unknown. Per-base qualities were not stored, and no clone one base away is much larger. TCRbeta CDR3 regions were amplified from genomic DNA using the immunoSEQ Assay, a bias-controlled multiplex PCR. The published analysis was carried out like this. Within the assay, amplification of reference gene primers was used to estimate how many nucleated cells each sample contained. To quantify the absolute abundance of each unique TCRbeta CDR3 rearrangement, sequence reads were collapsed and filtered. For each sample, productive Simpson clonality was calculated as the square root of Simpson's diversity index across productive rearrangements. As stored in TCRdb, this immuneACCESS dataset retains in-frame rearrangements with V and J assigned. A fraction of the clones does not appear; measured against another copy, unresolved V genes explain less than half of the discrepancy, and the remainder lacks a known reason. V and J calls and clone size are copied from that table; D and trimming were computed from the DNA. For this sample there are fewer than 350,000 clones; approximately 85% appear just once. The ten most abundant clones make up over 2% of the sample.

Participants in the prospective study were aged roughly 18 to 90 years, lived in under 30 United States geographic areas, and enrolled through a virtual design. In the prospective study, cohorts were assigned on the basis of participant-reported clinical history obtained from a screening survey and a study questionnaire. ImmuneRACE Cohort 3 recovered participants were defined by two consecutive negative NP/OP PCR tests, healthcare professional clearance, or symptom resolution. In the prospective study, mobile phlebotomists collected whole blood, serum and a nasopharyngeal or oropharyngeal swab from each participant. Over a 2-month period, participants in the prospective study had the option of providing additional blood draws and questionnaires. Blood samples from the prospective study were shipped frozen or at room temperature prior to DNA extraction. This specimen belongs to a study of blood T cell repertoires in COVID-19 (dated by TCRdb to about 2020). In the study overall: Samples covering the acute and convalescent phases of COVID-19 were provided by collaborators in the United States, Italy and Spain. The material from the prospective study consisted of cDNA or gDNA derived from T cells, B-cell-depleted T cells, or PBMCs. Deeply sampled blood TCRbeta repertoires from subjects exposed to, actively infected with, or recovered from COVID-19 were included in the dataset. The repertoires were released in a freely available public database meant as a resource for research on the immune response to SARS-CoV-2. Samples were obtained from the ongoing ImmuneRACE study (first 160 participants) and from about 1,300 subjects provided by 6 global collaborators. Nearly every sample came with metadata listing a de-identified subject ID, COVID-19 status, age in years and sex. HLA class I and class II types, where available, came from metadata supplied by the sample provider rather than from assay-based typing. General study outcomes and caveats: Clinical and demographic metadata were provided uncurated, with the amount varying by source and participant.

Trimming costs V 4 bases and J 8 bases, and their ends lie 8 bases apart. The CDR3 runs 11 amino acids, cysteine and phenylalanine included. This entry keeps only the CDR3 DNA: 33 bases, framed from base 1. The germline V gene sets CDR1 to SGHDN and CDR2 to FVKESK. The chain links TRBV14 with TRBJ1-1; no D segment can be confidently identified. This clonotype was sampled from a man aged 25 to 40 who had recovered from COVID-19. Sequencing was performed on PBMCs or T cells enriched from blood (not recorded which). The nucleotides read TGTGCCAGCAGCCTTGGCCCCGAAGCTTTCTTT. Its protein reads: CASSLGPEAFF.